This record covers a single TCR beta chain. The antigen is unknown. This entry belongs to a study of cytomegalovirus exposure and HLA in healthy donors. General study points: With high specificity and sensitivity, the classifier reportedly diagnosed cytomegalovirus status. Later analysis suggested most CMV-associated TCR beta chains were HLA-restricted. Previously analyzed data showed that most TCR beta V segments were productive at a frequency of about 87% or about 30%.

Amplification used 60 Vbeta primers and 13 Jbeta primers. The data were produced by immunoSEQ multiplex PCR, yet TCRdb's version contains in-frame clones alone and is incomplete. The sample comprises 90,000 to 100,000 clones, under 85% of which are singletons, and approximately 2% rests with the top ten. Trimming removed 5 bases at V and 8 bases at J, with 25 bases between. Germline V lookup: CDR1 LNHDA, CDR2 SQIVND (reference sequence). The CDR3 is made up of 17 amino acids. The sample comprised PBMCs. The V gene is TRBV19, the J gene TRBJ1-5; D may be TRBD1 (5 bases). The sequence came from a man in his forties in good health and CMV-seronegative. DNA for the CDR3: TGTGCCAGTAGTGGATCCTGGGGTGCATCACGGGGGGAGCCCCAGCATTTT. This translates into CASSGSWGASRGEPQHF. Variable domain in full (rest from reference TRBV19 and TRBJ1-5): DGGITQSPKYLFRKEGQNVTLSCEQNLNHDAMYWYRQDPGQGLRLIYYSQIVNDFQKGDIAEGYSVSREKKESFPLTVTSAQKNPTAFYLCASSGSWGASRGEPQHFGDGTRLSIL.